Sequencing of this TCR beta chain was carried out in a study of technical replicates of blood from a few donors. CDR3 length equals 13 residues. Germline loops: CDR1 MNHEY, CDR2 SMNVEV (reference sequence). V shed 7 bases and J shed 6 bases, with 13 bases lying between them. The method was immunoSEQ multiplex PCR; TCRdb's version includes in-frame clones alone and lacks a portion of them. In the table there are more than 65,000 clones, around 97% of which are singletons. The sample comprised T cells isolated from PBMCs. The chain uses TRBV27 and TRBJ1-5; TRBD1 might be the D (5 bases). The receptor comes from a human donor in good health. Written as DNA, the CDR3 is TGTGCCAGCACTCCAGGGTACGGTCAGCCCCAGCATTTT. Residues: CASTPGYGQPQHF.